Below, 3 T cell receptor beta chains from the same sample are listed, as sequenced in a study of CD8 T cells in ankylosing spondylitis. TCRdb recomputed calls from the 5' RACE reads with MiXCR, one row per CDR3 protein. The sample records about 140,000 distinct CDR3 sequences, roughly 8.3% being singletons. Sequenced: synovial fluid, either unsorted or a sorted T cell fraction (not recorded which). The receptor source for this set is a male donor with ankylosing spondylitis.

This clonotype was seen a handful of times. This chain links TRBV20-1 with TRBJ1-4; weak D call: TRBD1 (5 bases). V lost 3 bases and J lost 7, with 12 bases in between. The CDR3 is 13 residues long. The V gene's germline CDR1 is DFQATT and CDR2 SNEGSKA (reference sequence). CDR3 DNA: TGCAGTGCTAGGCAGCAGGGAGGTGAAAAACTGTTTTTT. The encoded protein is CSARQQGGEKLFF.

This clonotype showed up many times. This sequence joins TRBV9 and TRBJ2-3, with TRBD2 as a possible D gene (5 bases). The CDR3 loop spans 16 amino acids. Germline loops: CDR1 SGDLS, CDR2 YYNGEE. V was shortened by 0 bases and J by 2 bases, with 13 bases between the two germline ends. The CDR3 nucleotides are TGTGCCAGCAGCGTAGGAGCTAGCTTTTTCACAGATACGCAGTATTTT. Amino acids: CASSVGASFFTDTQYF.

This clonotype was seen repeatedly, ten times or more. The chain links TRBV11-2 to TRBJ2-1; 10 nucleotides match TRBD1. The CDR3 is 14 amino acids. The J segment lost 6 bases and the V segment lost 1 base, leaving 0 bases of the junction unmatched. Per the germline V gene, CDR1 is SGHAT and CDR2 is FQNNGV. The CDR3 DNA sequence: TGTGCCAGCAGCTTAGGGACAGGGGGCAATGAGCAGTTCTTC. Translating gives CASSLGTGGNEQFF.